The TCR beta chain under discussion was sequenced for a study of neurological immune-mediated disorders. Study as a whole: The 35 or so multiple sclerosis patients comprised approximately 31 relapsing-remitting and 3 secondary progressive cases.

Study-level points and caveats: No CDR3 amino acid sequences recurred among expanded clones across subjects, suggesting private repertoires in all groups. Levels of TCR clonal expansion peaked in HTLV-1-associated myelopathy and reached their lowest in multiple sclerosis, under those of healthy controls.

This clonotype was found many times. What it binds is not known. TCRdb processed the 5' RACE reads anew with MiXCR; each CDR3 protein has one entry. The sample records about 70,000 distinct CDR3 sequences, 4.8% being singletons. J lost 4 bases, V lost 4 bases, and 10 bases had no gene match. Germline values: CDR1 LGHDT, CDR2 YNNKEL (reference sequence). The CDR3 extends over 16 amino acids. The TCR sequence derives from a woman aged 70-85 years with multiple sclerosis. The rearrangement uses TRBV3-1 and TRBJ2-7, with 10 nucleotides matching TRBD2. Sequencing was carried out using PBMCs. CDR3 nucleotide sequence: TGTGCCAGCAGCCGAAAAAGACTAGCGGGTTGGTACGAGCAGTACTTC. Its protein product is CASSRKRLAGWYEQYF.